This is a list of T cell receptor beta chains from one sample in a study of T cells in Graves' hyperthyroidism and ophthalmopathy. TCRdb reanalysed the multiplex PCR reads using MiXCR and keeps one entry per CDR3 protein. The sample lists about 270,000 distinct CDR3 sequences; 20% to 25% were seen once. The sequenced sample consisted of blood. These receptors were collected from a man between 25 and 39 years old with Graves' ophthalmopathy. CDR3s include the opening cysteine and the closing phenylalanine or tryptophan. D genes are given only for firm matches. Size tells how often a clone was seen (once, few, many) or the class of an expanded clone, and some rows leave it out.

v_call	d_call	j_call	clone_size	cdr3_length	cdr3_nt	cdr3_aa
TRBV12-3/TRBV12-4	.	TRBJ1-1	many	13	TGTGCCAGCAGTTCCAGGGTGAACACTGAAGCTTTCTTT	CASSSRVNTEAFF
TRBV2	.	TRBJ2-7	many	14	TGTGCCAGCAGTGAGGCCGGGATCGCCTACGAGCAGTACTTC	CASSEAGIAYEQYF
TRBV5-1	TRBD1	TRBJ1-5	few	14	TGCGCCAGCAGCAGCGGACAGGGCCATCAGCCCCAGCATTTT	CASSSGQGHQPQHF
TRBV6-1	.	TRBJ2-1	.	15	TGTGCCAGCAGTGAAGAAGGTGGGGGGGCAAATGAGCAGTTCTTC	CASSEEGGGANEQFF
TRBV5-6	.	TRBJ2-2	many	14	TGTGCCAGCAGCTTGTTGCAGGTTACCGGGGAGCTGTTTTTT	CASSLLQVTGELFF
TRBV30	.	TRBJ2-2	few	15	TGTGCCTGCCTTCCCCCCCGGGCAGCCACCGGGGAGCTGTTTTTT	CACLPPRAATGELFF
TRBV7-9	.	TRBJ1-2	.	16	TGTGCCAGCAGCGACACCGCAACGGCCAGGGGCTATGGCTACACCTTC	CASSDTATARGYGYTF
TRBV12-3/TRBV12-4	TRBD2	TRBJ2-5	few	15	TGTGCCAGCAGTTGGGCTAGCGGGATGGGGGAGACCCAGTACTTC	CASSWASGMGETQYF
TRBV7-2	.	TRBJ1-4	many	12	TGTGCCAGCAGCTCCGACAGTTCAAAACTGTTTTTT	CASSSDSSKLFF
TRBV24-1	.	TRBJ2-1	many	15	.	CATSDFGEGHNEQFF
TRBV12-3/TRBV12-4	.	TRBJ1-4	many	15	TGTGCCAGCAGTACCAGGACCGGGAGTTCCCTAAAACTGTTTTTT	CASSTRTGSSLKLFF
TRBV15	.	TRBJ2-7	few	14	TGTGCCACCAGCAAGACAGCGGACTCCTACGAGCAGTACTTC	CATSKTADSYEQYF
TRBV4-1	TRBD2	TRBJ2-1	few	16	TGCGCCAGCAGCCAAGGTAGCGGGAGGGCCCGGAATGAGCAGTTCTTC	CASSQGSGRARNEQFF
TRBV5-6	TRBD1	TRBJ2-5	.	15	TGTGCCAGCAGCTTGTCTGGCAGGGGGCAAGAGACCCAGTACTTC	CASSLSGRGQETQYF
TRBV15	TRBD2	TRBJ2-3	many	16	TGTGCCACCAGCAGAGATGCGCTGGGCGGGGGAGATACGCAGTATTTT	CATSRDALGGGDTQYF
TRBV5-1	TRBD1	TRBJ1-1	many	14	TGCGCCAGCAGCCCGGACAGGGCGAACACTGAAGCTTTCTTT	CASSPDRANTEAFF
TRBV20-1	.	TRBJ1-1	.	15	TGCAGTGGAGAATCGTCCCCCCGGGGGTATACTGAAGCTTTCTTT	CSGESSPRGYTEAFF
TRBV28	TRBD1	TRBJ1-6	many	15	TGTGCCAGCAGTGCGAACAGGGGGCAGGATTCACCCCTCCACTTT	CASSANRGQDSPLHF
TRBV20-1	TRBD1	TRBJ2-1	few	18	TGCAGTGCTTCACACAGGGGTAACCGGGTGAGCTCCTACAATGAGCAGTTCTTC	CSASHRGNRVSSYNEQFF
TRBV7-8	TRBD1	TRBJ1-6	.	15	TGTGCCAGCAGCCCCGGGACAGCTTATAATTCACCCCTCCACTTT	CASSPGTAYNSPLHF